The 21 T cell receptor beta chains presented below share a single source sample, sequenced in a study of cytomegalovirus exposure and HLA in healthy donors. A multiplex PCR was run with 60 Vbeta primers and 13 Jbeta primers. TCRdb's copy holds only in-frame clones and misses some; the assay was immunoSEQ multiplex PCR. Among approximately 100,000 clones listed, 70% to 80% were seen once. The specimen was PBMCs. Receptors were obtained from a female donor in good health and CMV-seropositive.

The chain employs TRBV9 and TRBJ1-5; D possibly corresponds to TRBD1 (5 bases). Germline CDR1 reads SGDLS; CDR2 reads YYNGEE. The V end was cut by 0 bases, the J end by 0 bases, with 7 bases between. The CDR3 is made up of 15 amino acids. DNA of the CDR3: TGTGCCAGCAGCGTAGCGGGGGTTAGCAATCAGCCCCAGCATTTT. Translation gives CASSVAGVSNQPQHF.

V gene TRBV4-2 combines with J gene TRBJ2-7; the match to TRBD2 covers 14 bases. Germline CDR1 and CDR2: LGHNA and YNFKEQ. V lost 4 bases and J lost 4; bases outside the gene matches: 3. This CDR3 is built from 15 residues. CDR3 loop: CASSPGLAGGYEQYF. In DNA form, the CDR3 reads TGTGCCAGCAGCCCCGGACTAGCGGGAGGTTACGAGCAGTACTTC.

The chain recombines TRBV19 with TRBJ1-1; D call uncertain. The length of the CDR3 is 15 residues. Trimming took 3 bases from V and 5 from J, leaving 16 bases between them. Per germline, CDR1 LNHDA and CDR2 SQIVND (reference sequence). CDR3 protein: CASSMSSARGTEAFF. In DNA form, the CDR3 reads TGTGCCAGTAGTATGAGCAGCGCTAGAGGGACTGAAGCTTTCTTT.

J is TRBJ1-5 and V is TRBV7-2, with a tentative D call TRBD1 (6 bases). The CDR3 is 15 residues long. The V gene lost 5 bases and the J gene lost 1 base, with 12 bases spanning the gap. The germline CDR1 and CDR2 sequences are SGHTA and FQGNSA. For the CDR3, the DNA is TGTGCCAGCAGCCGAGGACAGACGAGCAATCAGCCCCAGCATTTT. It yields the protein CASSRGQTSNQPQHF.

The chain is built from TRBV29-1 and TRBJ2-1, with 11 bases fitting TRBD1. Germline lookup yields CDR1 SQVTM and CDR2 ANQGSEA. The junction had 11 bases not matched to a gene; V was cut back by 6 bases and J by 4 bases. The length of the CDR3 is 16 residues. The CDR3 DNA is TGCAGCGTCGGTACGACGGACAGGGGGCTTTACAATGAGCAGTTCTTC. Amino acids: CSVGTTDRGLYNEQFF.

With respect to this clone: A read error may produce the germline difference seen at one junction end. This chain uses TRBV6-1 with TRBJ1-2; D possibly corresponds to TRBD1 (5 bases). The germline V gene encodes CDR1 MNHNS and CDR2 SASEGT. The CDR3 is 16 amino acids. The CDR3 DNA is TGTGCCAGCAGGGAAGCCGACAGAAGGCTTCTTGGCGACTACACCTTC. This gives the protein CASREADRRLLGDYTF.

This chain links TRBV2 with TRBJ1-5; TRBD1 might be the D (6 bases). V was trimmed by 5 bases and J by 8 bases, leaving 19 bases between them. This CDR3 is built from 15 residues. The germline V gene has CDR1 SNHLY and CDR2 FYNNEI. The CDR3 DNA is TGTGCCAGCAGTCCCAGGACAGCTCCCACGGAGCCCCAGCATTTT. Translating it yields CASSPRTAPTEPQHF.

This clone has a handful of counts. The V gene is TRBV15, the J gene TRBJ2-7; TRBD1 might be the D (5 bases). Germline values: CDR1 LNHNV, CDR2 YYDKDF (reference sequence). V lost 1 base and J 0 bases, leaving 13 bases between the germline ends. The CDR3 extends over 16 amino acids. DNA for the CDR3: TGTGCCACCAGCAGAGGCCTAGGGGCCCCCTCCTACGAGCAGTACTTC. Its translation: CATSRGLGAPSYEQYF.

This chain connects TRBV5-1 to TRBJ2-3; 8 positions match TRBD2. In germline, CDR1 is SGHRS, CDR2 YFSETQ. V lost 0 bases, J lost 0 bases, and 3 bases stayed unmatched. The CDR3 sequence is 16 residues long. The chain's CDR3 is CASSLASGSSTDTQYF. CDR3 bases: TGCGCCAGCAGCTTGGCCAGCGGGAGTAGCACAGATACGCAGTATTTT.

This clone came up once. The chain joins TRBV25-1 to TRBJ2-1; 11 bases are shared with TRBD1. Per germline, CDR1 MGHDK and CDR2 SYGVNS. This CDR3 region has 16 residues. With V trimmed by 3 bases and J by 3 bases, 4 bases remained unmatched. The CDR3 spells CASSEDRGRIYNEQFF. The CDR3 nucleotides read TGTGCCAGCAGTGAGGACAGGGGGCGCATCTACAATGAGCAGTTCTTC.

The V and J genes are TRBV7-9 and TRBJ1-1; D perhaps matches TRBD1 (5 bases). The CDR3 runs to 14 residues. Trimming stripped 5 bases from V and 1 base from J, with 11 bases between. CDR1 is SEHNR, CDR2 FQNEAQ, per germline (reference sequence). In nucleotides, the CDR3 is TGTGCCAGCAGCCCACGGGGGGGGAACACTGAAGCTTTCTTT. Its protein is CASSPRGGNTEAFF. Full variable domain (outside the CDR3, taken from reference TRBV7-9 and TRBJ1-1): DTGVSQNPRHKITKRGQNVTFRCDPISEHNRLYWYRQTLGQGPEFLTYFQNEAQLEKSRLLSDRFSAERPKGSFSTLEIQRTEQGDSAMYLCASSPRGGNTEAFFGQGTRLTVV.

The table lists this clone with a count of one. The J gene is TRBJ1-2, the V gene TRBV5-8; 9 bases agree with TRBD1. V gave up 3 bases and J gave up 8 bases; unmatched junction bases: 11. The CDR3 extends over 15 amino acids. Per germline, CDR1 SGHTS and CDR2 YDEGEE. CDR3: CASSYGQGLSLGYTF. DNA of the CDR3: TGTGCCAGCAGCTACGGACAGGGGCTGTCTCTAGGCTACACCTTC.

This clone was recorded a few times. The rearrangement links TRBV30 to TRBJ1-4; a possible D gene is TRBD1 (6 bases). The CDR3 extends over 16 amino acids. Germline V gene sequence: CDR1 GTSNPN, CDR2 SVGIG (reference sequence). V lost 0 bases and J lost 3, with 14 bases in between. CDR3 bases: TGTGCCTGGAGTGTACTGTCGACAGGCTCTAATGAAAAACTGTTTTTT. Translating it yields CAWSVLSTGSNEKLFF.

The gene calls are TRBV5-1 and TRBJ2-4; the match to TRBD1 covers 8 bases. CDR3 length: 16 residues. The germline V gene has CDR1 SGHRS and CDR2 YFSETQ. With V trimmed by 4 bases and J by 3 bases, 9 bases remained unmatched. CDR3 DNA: TGCGCCAGCAGCACGTTGACAGGGGTTGGCAAAAACATTCAGTACTTC. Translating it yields CASSTLTGVGKNIQYF.

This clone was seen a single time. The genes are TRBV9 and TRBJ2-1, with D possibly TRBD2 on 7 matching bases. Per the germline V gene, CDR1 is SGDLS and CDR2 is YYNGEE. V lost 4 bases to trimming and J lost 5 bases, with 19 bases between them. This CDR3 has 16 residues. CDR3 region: CASSPAGAPFHNEQFF. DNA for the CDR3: TGTGCCAGCAGCCCGGCGGGGGCCCCCTTCCACAATGAGCAGTTCTTC.

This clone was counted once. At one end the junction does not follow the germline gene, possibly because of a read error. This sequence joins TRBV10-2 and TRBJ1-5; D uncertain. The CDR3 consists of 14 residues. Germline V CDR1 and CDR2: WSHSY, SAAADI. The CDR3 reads CASREWQSNQPQHF. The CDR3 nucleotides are TGCGCCAGCAGGGAGTGGCAAAGCAATCAGCCCCAGCATTTT.

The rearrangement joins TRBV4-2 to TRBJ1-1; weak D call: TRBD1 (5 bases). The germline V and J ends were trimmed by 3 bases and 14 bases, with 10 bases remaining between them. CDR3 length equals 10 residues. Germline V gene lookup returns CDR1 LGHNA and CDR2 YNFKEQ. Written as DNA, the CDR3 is TGTGCCAGCAGCCAGGGGGGGAGCTTCTTT. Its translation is CASSQGGSFF.

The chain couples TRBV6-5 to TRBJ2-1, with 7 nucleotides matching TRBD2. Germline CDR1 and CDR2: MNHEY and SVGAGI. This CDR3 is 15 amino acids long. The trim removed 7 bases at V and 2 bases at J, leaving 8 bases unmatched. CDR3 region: CASTGGAGAYNEQFF. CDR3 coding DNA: TGTGCCAGCACCGGTGGGGCGGGGGCCTACAATGAGCAGTTCTTC.

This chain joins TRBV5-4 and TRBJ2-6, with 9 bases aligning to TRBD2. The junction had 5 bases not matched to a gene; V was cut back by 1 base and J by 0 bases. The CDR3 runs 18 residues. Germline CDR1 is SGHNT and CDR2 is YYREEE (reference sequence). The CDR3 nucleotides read TGTGCCAGCAGCTTGAGAAGCGGGGGGAGCTCTGGGGCCAACGTCCTGACTTTC. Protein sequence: CASSLRSGGSSGANVLTF.

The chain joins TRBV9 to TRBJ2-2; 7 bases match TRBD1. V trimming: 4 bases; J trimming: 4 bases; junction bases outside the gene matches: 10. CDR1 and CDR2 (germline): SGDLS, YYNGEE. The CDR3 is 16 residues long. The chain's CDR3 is CASSSPRGQTTGELFF. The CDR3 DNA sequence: TGTGCCAGCAGCTCCCCGAGGGGACAGACCACCGGGGAGCTGTTTTTT.

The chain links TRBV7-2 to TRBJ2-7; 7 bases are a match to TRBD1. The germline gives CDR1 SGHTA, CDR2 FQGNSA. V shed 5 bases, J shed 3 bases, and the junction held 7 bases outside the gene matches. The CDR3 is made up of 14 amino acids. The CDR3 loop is CASSPGQISYEQYF. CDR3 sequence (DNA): TGTGCCAGCAGCCCGGGACAGATCAGCTACGAGCAGTACTTC.